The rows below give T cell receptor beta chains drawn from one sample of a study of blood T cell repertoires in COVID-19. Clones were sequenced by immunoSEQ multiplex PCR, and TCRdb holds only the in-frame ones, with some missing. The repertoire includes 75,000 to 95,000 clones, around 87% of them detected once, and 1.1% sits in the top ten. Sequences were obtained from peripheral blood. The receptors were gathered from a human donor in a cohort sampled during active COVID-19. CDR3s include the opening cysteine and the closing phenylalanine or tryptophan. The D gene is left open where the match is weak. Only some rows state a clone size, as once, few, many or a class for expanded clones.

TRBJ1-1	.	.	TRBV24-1	CATSDTRRGRTEAFF	TGTGCCACCAGTGATACCCGACGGGGGAGGACTGAAGCTTTCTTT
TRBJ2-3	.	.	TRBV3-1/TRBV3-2	CASSGSLRWSGDGTDTQYF	TGTGCCAGCAGCGGCTCTCTACGGTGGAGCGGAGACGGCACAGATACGCAGTATTTT
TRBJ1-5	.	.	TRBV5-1	CASSPGGDGQPQHF	TGCGCCAGCAGCCCGGGGGGGGATGGTCAGCCCCAGCATTTT
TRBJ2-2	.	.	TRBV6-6	CASSGGAGELFF	TGTGCCAGCAGTGGAGGGGCCGGGGAGCTGTTTTTT
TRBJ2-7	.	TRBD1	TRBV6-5	CATTIRQGPYEQYF	TGTGCCACCACGATTCGACAGGGACCCTACGAGCAGTACTTC
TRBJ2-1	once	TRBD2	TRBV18	CASSPLADSYNEQFF	TGTGCCAGCTCACCTCTAGCGGACTCCTACAATGAGCAGTTCTTC
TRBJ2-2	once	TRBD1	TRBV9	CASSPTGTGKSTGELFF	TGTGCCAGCAGCCCCACCGGGACAGGGAAATCCACCGGGGAGCTGTTTTTT
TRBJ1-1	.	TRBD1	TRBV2	CARTGWDRGPNDLKAFF	TGTGCCAGAACCGGCTGGGACAGGGGGCCCAACGACCTGAAAGCTTTCTTT
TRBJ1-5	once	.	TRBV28	CASSSSLPTGPQHF	TGTGCCAGCAGTTCGTCCTTACCGACGGGACCCCAGCATTTT
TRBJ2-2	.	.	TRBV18	CASSPPSGTGELFF	TGTGCCAGCTCACCACCGTCAGGAACCGGGGAGCTGTTTTTT
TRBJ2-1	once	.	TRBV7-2	CASSLMSLPGNEQFF	TGTGCCAGCAGCTTAATGAGTCTTCCCGGGAATGAGCAGTTCTTC
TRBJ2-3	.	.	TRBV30	CAWKHHFTDTQYF	TGTGCCTGGAAGCACCATTTCACAGATACGCAGTATTTT
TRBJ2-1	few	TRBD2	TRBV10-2	CASSELAGELKGSYNEQFF	TGCGCCAGCAGTGAACTAGCGGGAGAGCTGAAGGGTTCCTACAATGAGCAGTTCTTC
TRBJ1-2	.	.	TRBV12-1	CASTVPTDANYGYTF	TGTGCCAGCACCGTCCCTACTGATGCTAACTATGGCTACACCTTC
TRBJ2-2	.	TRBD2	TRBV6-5	CAGSLAGGTGELFF	TGTGCCGGCAGCTTAGCGGGAGGAACCGGGGAGCTGTTTTTT
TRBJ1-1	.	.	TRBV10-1	CASRSEVNTEAFF	TGCGCCAGCAGGTCTGAGGTGAACACTGAAGCTTTCTTT
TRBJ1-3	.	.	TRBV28	CASSFRGGSGNTIYF	TGTGCCAGCAGTTTTCGGGGGGGATCTGGAAACACCATATATTTT
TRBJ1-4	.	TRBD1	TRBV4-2	CASSPYDRGQVNEKLFF	TGTGCCAGCAGCCCATACGACAGGGGGCAAGTTAATGAAAAACTGTTTTTT
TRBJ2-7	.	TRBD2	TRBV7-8	CASSWGGGAGAYEQYF	TGTGCCAGCAGCTGGGGCGGAGGAGCGGGAGCCTACGAGCAGTACTTC
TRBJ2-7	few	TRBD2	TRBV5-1	CASSPGVTSGSSYEQYF	TGCGCCAGCAGCCCGGGCGTGACTAGCGGGAGCTCCTACGAGCAGTACTTC
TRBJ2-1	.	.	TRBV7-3	CASSLDRPRGVNEQFF	TGTGCCAGCAGCTTAGACAGACCACGAGGCGTAAATGAGCAGTTCTTC
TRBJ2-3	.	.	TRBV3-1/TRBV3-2	CASSQGVGNIKSTQYF	TGTGCCAGCAGCCAAGGGGTCGGGAACATCAAGAGTACGCAGTATTTT
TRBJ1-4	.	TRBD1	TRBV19	CATRDPGGNEKLFF	TGTGCCACGAGGGACCCAGGGGGTAATGAAAAACTGTTTTTT
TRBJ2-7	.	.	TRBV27	CASSLSGPGNAYEQYF	TGTGCCAGCAGTTTGTCCGGTCCAGGGAATGCCTACGAGCAGTACTTC
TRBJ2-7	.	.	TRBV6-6	CASSTTGRGEQYF	TGTGCCAGCAGTACTACAGGGCGGGGGGAGCAGTACTTC
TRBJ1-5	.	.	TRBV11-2	CASSLQSGENNQPQHF	TGTGCCAGCAGCTTACAGTCGGGAGAGAACAATCAGCCCCAGCATTTT
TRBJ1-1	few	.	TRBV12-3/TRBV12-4	CASRVGGTSVAFF	TGTGCCAGCAGGGTGGGGGGAACTTCCGTGGCTTTCTTT
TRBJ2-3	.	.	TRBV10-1	CASSEVQGTADTQYF	TGCGCCAGCAGTGAGGTACAGGGTACGGCAGATACGCAGTATTTT
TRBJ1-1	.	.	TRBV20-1	CSASTVGGMNTEAFF	TGCAGTGCTAGTACCGTTGGGGGGATGAACACTGAAGCTTTCTTT
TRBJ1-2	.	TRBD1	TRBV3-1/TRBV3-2	CASSLLAGGAGYTF	TGTGCCAGCAGCCTGCTTGCAGGGGGTGCTGGCTACACCTTC
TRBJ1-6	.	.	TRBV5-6	CASGARRTNSPLHF	TGTGCCTCTGGGGCGAGACGAACTAATTCACCCCTCCACTTT
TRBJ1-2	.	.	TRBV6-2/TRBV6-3	CASSSNGGYGYTF	TGTGCCAGCAGTTCAAACGGAGGGTATGGCTACACCTTC
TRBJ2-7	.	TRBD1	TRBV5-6	CASSRTGGHEQYF	TGTGCCAGCAGCCGGACAGGGGGGCACGAGCAGTACTTC
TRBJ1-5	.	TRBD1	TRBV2	CASTSGGFPNQPQHF	TGTGCCAGCACCTCAGGGGGTTTCCCGAATCAGCCCCAGCATTTT
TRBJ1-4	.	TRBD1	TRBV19	CASRNGQADTNEKLFF	TGTGCCAGTAGGAATGGACAGGCGGATACTAATGAAAAACTGTTTTTT
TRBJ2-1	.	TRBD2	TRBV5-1	CASSLGGLAGGDFEQFF	TGCGCCAGCAGCTTGGGGGGACTAGCGGGAGGGGACTTTGAGCAGTTCTTC
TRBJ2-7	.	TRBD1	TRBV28	CASSLGQVAYEQYF	TGTGCCAGCAGCCTTGGACAGGTCGCCTACGAGCAGTACTTC
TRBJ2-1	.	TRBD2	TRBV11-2	CASSSRASGRAEGNEQFF	TGTGCCAGCAGCTCCCGGGCTAGCGGGAGGGCCGAAGGCAATGAGCAGTTCTTC
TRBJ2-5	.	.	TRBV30	CAWSHPEGTQYF	TGTGCCTGGAGTCACCCAGAGGGGACCCAGTACTTC
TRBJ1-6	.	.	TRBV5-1	CASSHGTSNSPLHF	TGCGCCAGCAGCCACGGGACAAGTAATTCACCCCTCCACTTT
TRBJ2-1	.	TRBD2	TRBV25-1	CASSDIGTRKNNEQFF	TGTGCCAGCAGTGATATTGGGACTAGGAAGAACAATGAGCAGTTCTTC
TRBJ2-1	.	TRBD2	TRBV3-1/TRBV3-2	CASSRPGGSGRDEQFF	TGTGCCAGCAGCCGCCCGGGAGGAAGCGGGAGGGACGAGCAGTTCTTC
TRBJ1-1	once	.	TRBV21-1	CASSKGGGAEAFF	TGTGCCAGCAGCAAAGGGGGCGGGGCTGAAGCTTTCTTT
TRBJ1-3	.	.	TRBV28	CASSRPGVVSGNTIYF	TGTGCCAGCAGTCGCCCCGGAGTCGTCTCTGGAAACACCATATATTTT
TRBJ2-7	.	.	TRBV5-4	CASSLGGGIVGEQYF	TGTGCCAGCAGCTTGGGGGGCGGGATTGTAGGAGAGCAGTACTTC
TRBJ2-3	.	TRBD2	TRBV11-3	CASSLSGTSGSTDTQYF	TGTGCCAGCAGCCTATCCGGGACTAGCGGGAGCACAGATACGCAGTATTTT
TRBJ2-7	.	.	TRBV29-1	CSVVGPDYEQYF	TGCAGCGTTGTGGGGCCAGACTACGAGCAGTACTTC
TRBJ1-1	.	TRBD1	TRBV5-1	CASSWGQGALMNTEAFF	TGCGCCAGCAGCTGGGGGCAGGGGGCTTTGATGAACACTGAAGCTTTCTTT
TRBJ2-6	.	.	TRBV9	CASSTPVLGPGANVLTF	TGTGCCAGCAGCACACCCGTGCTGGGCCCTGGGGCCAACGTCCTGACTTTC
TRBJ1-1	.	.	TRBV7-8	CASSYGGVIEAFF	TGTGCCAGCAGCTACGGGGGGGTAATTGAAGCTTTCTTT